This record covers a single T cell receptor beta chain. From germline, CDR1 is SGDLS and CDR2 YYNGEE. The V and J ends lost 3 bases and 4 bases respectively, with 14 bases between them. The CDR3 loop spans 15 amino acids. This entry comes from a study of T cell changes during pregnancy in multiple sclerosis. Some clones are missing from TCRdb's copy, which holds only in-frame ones; the method was immunoSEQ multiplex PCR. Seen here are around 20,000 clones, about 82% observed once, and the top ten hold about 15%. This specimen consisted of CD8+ T cells from peripheral blood mononuclear cells, obtained in the first trimester of pregnancy. This sequence originates from a female donor in good health, enrolled as a control in a pregnancy study. The chain carries TRBV9 and TRBJ1-3; D gene ambiguous. The CDR3 here is CASSGGVGGGNTIYF. The DNA of the CDR3 is TGTGCCAGCAGCGGCGGGGTAGGTGGCGGAAACACCATATATTTT.